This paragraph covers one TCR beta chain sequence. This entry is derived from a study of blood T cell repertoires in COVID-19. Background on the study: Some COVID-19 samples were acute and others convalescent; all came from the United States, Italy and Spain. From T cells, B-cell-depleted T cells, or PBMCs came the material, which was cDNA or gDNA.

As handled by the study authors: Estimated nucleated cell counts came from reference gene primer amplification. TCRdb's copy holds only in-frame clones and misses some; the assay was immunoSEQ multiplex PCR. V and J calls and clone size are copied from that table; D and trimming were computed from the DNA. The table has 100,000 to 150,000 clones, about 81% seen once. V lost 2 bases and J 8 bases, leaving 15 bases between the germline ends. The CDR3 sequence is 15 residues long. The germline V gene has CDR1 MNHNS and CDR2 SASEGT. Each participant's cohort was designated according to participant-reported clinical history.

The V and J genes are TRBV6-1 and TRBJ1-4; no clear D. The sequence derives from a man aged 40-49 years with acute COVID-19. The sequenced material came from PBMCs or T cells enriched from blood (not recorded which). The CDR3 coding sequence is TGTGCCAGCAGTGAACCTGTGGCGGGGAAGGAAAAACTGTTTTTT. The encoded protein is CASSEPVAGKEKLFF.